This T cell receptor beta chain was documented in a study of blood T cell repertoires in COVID-19. This clone was counted once. The protocol was immunoSEQ multiplex PCR, while the TCRdb copy is restricted to in-frame clones and leaves out a portion. The sample records under 500,000 clones, nearly 90% being singletons. In germline, CDR1 is ENHRY, CDR2 SYGVKD. V was cut by 7 bases and J by 2 bases, with 15 bases left in between. The CDR3 contains 14 residues. This sequence originates from a woman aged 18-29 years with acute COVID-19. The chain combines TRBV10-3 with TRBJ2-7, with D perhaps TRBD2 (6 bases). Input material: PBMCs or T cells enriched from blood (not recorded which). The CDR3 loop reads CAIKAGSATYEQYF. As DNA, the CDR3 is TGTGCCATCAAAGCCGGGAGTGCGACCTACGAGCAGTACTTC.